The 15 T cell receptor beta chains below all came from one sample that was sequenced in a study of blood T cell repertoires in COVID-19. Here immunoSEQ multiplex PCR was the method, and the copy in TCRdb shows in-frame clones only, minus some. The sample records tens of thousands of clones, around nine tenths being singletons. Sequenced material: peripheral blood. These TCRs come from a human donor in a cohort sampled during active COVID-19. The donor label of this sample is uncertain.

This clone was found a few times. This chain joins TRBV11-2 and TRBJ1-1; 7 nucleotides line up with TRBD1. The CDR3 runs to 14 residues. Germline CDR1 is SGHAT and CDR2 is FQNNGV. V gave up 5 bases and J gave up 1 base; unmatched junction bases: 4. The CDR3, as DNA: TGTGCCAGCAGCCAATACAGGGGGAACACTGAAGCTTTCTTT. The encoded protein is CASSQYRGNTEAFF. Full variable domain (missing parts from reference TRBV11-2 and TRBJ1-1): EAGVAQSPRYKIIEKRQSVAFWCNPISGHATLYWYQQILGQGPKLLIQFQNNGVVDDSQLPKDRFSAERLKGVDSTLKIQPAKLEDSAVYLCASSQYRGNTEAFFGQGTRLTVV.

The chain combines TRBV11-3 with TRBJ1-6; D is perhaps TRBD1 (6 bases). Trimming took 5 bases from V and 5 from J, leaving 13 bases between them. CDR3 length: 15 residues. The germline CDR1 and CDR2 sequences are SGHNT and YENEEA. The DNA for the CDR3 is TGTGCCAGCAGCCCAAGAGGACAGAATAATTCACCCCTCCACTTT. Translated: CASSPRGQNNSPLHF.

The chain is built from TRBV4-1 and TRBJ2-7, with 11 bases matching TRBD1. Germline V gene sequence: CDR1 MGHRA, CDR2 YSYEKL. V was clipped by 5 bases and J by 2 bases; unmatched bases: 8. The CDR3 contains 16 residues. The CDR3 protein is CASSIPGTGGTYEQYF. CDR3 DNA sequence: TGCGCCAGCAGCATACCCGGGACAGGGGGGACCTACGAGCAGTACTTC.

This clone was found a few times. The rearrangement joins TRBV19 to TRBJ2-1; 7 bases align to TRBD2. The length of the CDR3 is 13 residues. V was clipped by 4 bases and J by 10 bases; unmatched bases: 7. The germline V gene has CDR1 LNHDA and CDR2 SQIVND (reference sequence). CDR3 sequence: CASSTRLASEQFF. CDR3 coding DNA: TGTGCCAGTAGTACCAGACTAGCCTCCGAGCAGTTCTTC.

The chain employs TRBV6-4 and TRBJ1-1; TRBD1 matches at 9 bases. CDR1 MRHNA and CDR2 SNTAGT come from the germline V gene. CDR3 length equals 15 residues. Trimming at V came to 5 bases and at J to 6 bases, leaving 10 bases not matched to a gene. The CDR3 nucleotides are TGTGCCAGCAGTCCTTCCCCGGACAGGGGCGCTGAAGCTTTCTTT. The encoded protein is CASSPSPDRGAEAFF.

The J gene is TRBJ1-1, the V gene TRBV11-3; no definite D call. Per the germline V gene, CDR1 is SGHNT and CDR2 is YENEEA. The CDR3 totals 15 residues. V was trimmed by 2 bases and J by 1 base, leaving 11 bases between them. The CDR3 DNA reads TGTGCCAGCAGCTTAAGACAAGTTGGGAACACTGAAGCTTTCTTT. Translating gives CASSLRQVGNTEAFF.

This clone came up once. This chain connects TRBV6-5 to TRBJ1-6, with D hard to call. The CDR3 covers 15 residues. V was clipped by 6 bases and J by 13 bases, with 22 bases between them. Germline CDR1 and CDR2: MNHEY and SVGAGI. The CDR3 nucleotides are TGTGCCAGCAGCCGACAAAACCTTCCGTCAGTGCCCCTCCACTTT. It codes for CASSRQNLPSVPLHF.

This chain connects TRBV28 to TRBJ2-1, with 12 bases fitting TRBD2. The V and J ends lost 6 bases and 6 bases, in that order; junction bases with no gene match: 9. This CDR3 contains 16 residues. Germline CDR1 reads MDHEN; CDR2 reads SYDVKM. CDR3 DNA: TGTGCCAGCAGCTTTACTAGCGGGAGGCGCAGCAATGAGCAGTTCTTC. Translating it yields CASSFTSGRRSNEQFF.

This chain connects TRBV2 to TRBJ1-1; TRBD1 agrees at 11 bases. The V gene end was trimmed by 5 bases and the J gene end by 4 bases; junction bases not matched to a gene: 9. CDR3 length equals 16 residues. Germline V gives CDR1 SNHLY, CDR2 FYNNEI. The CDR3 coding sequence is TGTGCCAGCAGTAGAGGGACAGGGGGGTTTGGCACTGAAGCTTTCTTT. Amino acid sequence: CASSRGTGGFGTEAFF.

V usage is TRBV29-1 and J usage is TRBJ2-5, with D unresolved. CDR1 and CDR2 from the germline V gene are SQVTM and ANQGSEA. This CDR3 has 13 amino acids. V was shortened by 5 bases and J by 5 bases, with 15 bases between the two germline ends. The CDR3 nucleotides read TGCAGCGTTTACCAACCTGGTCGGGAGACCCAGTACTTC. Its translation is CSVYQPGRETQYF.

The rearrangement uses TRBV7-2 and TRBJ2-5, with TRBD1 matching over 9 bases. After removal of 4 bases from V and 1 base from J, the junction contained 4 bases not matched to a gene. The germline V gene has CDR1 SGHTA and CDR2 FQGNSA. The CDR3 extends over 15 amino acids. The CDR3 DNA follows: TGTGCCAGCAGCTCCCGACAGGGGGGCCAAGAGACCCAGTACTTC. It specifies CASSSRQGGQETQYF.

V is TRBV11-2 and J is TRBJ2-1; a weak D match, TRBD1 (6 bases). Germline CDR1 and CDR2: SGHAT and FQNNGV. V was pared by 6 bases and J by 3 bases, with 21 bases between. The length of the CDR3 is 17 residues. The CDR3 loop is CASSLTPGHKYYNEQFF. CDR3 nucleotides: TGTGCCAGCAGTTTGACCCCGGGACACAAGTACTACAATGAGCAGTTCTTC.

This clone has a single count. CDR3 DNA: TGTGCCAGCAGCCACGACAGAACCTATGGCTACACCTTC. The encoded protein is CASSHDRTYGYTF. This rearrangement joins TRBV5-4 to TRBJ1-2; TRBD1 might be the D (5 bases). This CDR3 contains 13 residues. V lost 4 bases to trimming and J lost 4 bases, with 11 bases between them. Per the germline V gene, CDR1 is SGHNT and CDR2 is YYREEE (reference sequence).

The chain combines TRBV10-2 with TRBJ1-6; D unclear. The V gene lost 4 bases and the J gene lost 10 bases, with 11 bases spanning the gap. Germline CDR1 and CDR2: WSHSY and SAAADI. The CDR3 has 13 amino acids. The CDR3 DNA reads TGCGCCAGCAGTGTTGAGTTTAGCTCACCCCTCCACTTT. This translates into CASSVEFSSPLHF.

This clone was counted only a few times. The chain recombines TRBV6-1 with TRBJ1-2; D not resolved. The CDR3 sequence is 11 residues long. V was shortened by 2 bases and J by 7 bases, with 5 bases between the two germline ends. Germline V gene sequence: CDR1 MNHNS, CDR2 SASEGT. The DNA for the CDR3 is TGTGCCAGCAGTGAAAGCCTTGGCTACACCTTC. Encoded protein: CASSESLGYTF.